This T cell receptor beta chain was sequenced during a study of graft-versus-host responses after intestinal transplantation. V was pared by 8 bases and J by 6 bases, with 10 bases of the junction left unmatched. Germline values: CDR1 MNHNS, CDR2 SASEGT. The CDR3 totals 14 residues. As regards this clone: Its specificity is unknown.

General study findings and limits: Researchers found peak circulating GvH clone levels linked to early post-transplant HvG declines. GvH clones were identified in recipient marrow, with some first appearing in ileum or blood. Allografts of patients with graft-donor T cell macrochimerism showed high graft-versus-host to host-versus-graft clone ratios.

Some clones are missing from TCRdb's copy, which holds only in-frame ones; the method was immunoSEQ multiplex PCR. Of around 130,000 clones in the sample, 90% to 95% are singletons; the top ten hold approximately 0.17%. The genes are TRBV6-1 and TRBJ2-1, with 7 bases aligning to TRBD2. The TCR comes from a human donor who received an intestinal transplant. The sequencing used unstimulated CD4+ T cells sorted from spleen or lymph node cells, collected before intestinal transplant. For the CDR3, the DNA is TGTGCCAGCTCGCGGGGGAATATAGGCAATGAGCAGTTCTTC. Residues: CASSRGNIGNEQFF.